This T cell receptor beta chain was recorded in a study of cytomegalovirus exposure and HLA in healthy donors. Concerning this clone itself: What it recognizes is unknown.

Healthy bone marrow donors formed the donor group. Study-wide results and caveats: The HLA-A and HLA-B alleles of most subjects were reportedly predicted accurately from TCR beta sequences.

V lost 6 bases, J lost 3 bases, and 11 bases lay in between. This CDR3 has 14 residues. The germline CDR1 and CDR2 sequences are LNHDA and SQIVND (reference sequence). The PCR ran on 60 Vbeta and 13 Jbeta primers. Only in-frame clones appear in the TCRdb table, and some are missing; sequencing was by immunoSEQ multiplex PCR. The sample yields fewer than 200,000 clones, approximately 81% seen once. The J gene is TRBJ2-2, the V gene TRBV19; the D gene is possibly TRBD2 (6 bases). This receptor was identified in a young woman in good health and CMV-seronegative. The sequenced sample consisted of PBMCs. DNA for the CDR3: TGTGCCAGTAGACCTGAGCGGGACACCGGGGAGCTGTTTTTT. Its protein product is CASRPERDTGELFF. The variable domain in full, completed from reference TRBV19 and TRBJ2-2, reads DGGITQSPKYLFRKEGQNVTLSCEQNLNHDAMYWYRQDPGQGLRLIYYSQIVNDFQKGDIAEGYSVSREKKESFPLTVTSAQKNPTAFYLCASRPERDTGELFFGEGSRLTVL.